The table lists the clone carrying this TCR beta chain with many counts. Its antigen remains unidentified. This entry comes from a study of post-analysis software for immune sequencing data. Germline trimming cut 3 bases from V and 5 bases from J; bases unmatched to any gene: 11. The CDR3 has 16 amino acids. The germline gives CDR1 LGHDT, CDR2 YNNKEL (reference sequence). Included in the TCR beta cDNA libraries were unique molecular identifiers. Each sample of about 0.95 to 11 million input T cells yielded about 500,000 cDNA molecules, so each molecule approximated one T cell. Via MiXCR, TCRdb re-called the PCR reads, giving one row per CDR3 protein. Found here are about 210,000 distinct CDR3 sequences, 25% to 30% of them singletons; the top ten hold around 3.7%. Broader study findings: Compared against controls, patients with multiple sclerosis displayed significantly lower normalized Chao1 diversity. Included in a set of roughly five TRBV segments more frequent in patients than controls were TRBV5-6, TRBV5-1 and TRBV20-1.

The sample comprised blood. J is TRBJ2-7 and V is TRBV3-1; TRBD1 agrees at 9 bases. The TCR comes from a girl between 2 and 17 years old with multiple sclerosis. CDR3 protein: CASSHGPGTGSHEQYF. The CDR3 nucleotides read TGTGCCAGCAGCCACGGACCCGGGACAGGGTCTCACGAGCAGTACTTC.